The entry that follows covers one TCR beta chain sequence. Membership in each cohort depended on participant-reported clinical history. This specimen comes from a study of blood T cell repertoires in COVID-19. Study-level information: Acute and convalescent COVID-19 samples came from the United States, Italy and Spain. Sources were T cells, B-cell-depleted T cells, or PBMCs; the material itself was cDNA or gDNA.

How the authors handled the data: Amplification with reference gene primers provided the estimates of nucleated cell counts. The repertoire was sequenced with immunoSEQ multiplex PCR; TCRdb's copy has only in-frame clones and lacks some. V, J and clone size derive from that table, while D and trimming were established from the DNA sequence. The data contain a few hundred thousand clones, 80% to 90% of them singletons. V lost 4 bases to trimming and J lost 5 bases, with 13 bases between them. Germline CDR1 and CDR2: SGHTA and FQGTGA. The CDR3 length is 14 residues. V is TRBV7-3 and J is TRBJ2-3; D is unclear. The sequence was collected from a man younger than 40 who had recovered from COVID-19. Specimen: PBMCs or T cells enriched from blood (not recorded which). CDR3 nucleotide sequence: TGTGCCAGCAGCTGGCGGTCGGAGCGAGATACGCAGTATTTT. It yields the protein CASSWRSERDTQYF.